This T cell receptor (beta chain) comes out of a study of pediatric ulcerative colitis. Study outcomes and limitations: Blood-rectal clonal overlap within each person was significantly higher in ulcerative colitis patients than controls.

No immunosuppressive drugs were given to ulcerative colitis patients before diagnostic colonoscopy. Regarding this clone: Its antigen remains unidentified.

This was a survey-level run. Method: immunoSEQ multiplex PCR; TCRdb's copy keeps in-frame clones and lacks some. The sample carries tens of thousands of clones, 70% to 90% recorded once. V lost 2 bases and J lost 7, with 9 bases in between. CDR3 length: 12 amino acids. Looked up from germline, CDR1 is MNHNS and CDR2 is SASEGT. The sample taken for sequencing was blood. This TCR was recovered from a boy aged 5-17 years with severe ulcerative colitis. The rearrangement joins TRBV6-1 to TRBJ2-7, with D possibly TRBD1 on 5 matching bases. As DNA, the CDR3 is TGTGCCAGCAGTGAACAGGGTTGGGAGCAGTACTTC. It yields the protein CASSEQGWEQYF.